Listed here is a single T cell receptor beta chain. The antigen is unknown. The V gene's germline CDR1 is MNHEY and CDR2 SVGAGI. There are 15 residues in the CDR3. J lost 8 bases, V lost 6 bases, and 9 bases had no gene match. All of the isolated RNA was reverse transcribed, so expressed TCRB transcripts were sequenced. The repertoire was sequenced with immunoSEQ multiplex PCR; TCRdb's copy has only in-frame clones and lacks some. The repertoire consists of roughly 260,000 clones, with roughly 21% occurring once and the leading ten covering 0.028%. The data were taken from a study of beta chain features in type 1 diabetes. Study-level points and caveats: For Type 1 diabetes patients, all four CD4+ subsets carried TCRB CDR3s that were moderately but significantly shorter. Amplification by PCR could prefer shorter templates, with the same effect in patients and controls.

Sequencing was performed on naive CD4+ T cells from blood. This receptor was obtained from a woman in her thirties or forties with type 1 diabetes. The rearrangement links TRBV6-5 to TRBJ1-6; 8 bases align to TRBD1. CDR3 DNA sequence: TGTGCCAGCAGACCACCGGGACAGGTTCATTCACCCCTCCACTTT. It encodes CASRPPGQVHSPLHF.